One and the same sample provided the 31 T cell receptor beta chains below, sequenced in a study of regulatory T cells in long-lasting Graves disease. With iRepertoire HTBI primers and Arm-PCR of CDR3 regions, TCR beta libraries were built. TCRdb processed the multiplex PCR reads anew with MiXCR; each CDR3 protein has one entry. The sample contains 360,000 or so distinct CDR3 sequences, 10% to 15% of which appear only once. Specified time point: newly diagnosed GD, antithyroid drugs for less than 3 months. TCR sequences were obtained from RNA taken from PBMCs. Separately, the same data were catalogued under a study of T cells in Graves' hyperthyroidism and ophthalmopathy.

The specimen comprised peripheral blood mononuclear cells (PBMCs), sampled at new diagnosis, from a patient treated with antithyroid drugs. The source of these receptors is a woman between 18 and 29 years old with Graves disease.

This clonotype was counted a few times. The chain has TRBV12-5 and TRBJ1-2; possible D gene TRBD1, 5 bases. V was pared by 0 bases and J by 8 bases, with 25 bases between. CDR1 LGHNT and CDR2 FRNRAP come from the germline V gene. The CDR3 has 18 residues. CDR3 protein: CASGLVESLNREEGGYTF. CDR3 in DNA: TGTGCTAGTGGTTTGGTAGAGTCTCTAAACCGTGAAGAGGGGGGCTACACCTTC.

In this sample, this clonotype turned up many times. The chain is built from TRBV2 and TRBJ2-4; 8 positions match TRBD1. The germline V gene has CDR1 SNHLY and CDR2 FYNNEI. V shed 6 bases, J shed 0 bases, and the junction held 10 bases outside the gene matches. There are 17 residues in the CDR3. This CDR3 is CASSSPGQVLAKNIQYF. The CDR3 bases are TGTGCCAGCAGCTCACCGGGACAGGTGCTAGCCAAAAACATTCAGTACTTC.

This clonotype came up many times. This chain connects TRBV6-2 or TRBV6-3 to TRBJ2-1; 11 bases agree with TRBD2. After removal of 0 bases from V and 3 bases from J, the junction contained 16 bases not matched to a gene. CDR1 and CDR2 from the germline V gene are MNHEY and SVGEGT. This CDR3 region has 21 residues. CDR3 residues: CASSYSITSGRFMEDYNEQFF. The CDR3 nucleotides read TGTGCCAGCAGTTACTCGATTACTAGCGGGAGATTCATGGAAGACTACAATGAGCAGTTCTTC.

The sample holds many counts of this clonotype. The chain is built from TRBV12-3 or TRBV12-4 and TRBJ2-3; tentative D call: TRBD1 (6 bases). V dropped 5 bases and J dropped 2 bases, with 17 bases sitting between them. The CDR3 runs 16 residues. This chain's CDR3 is CASSQQGPRYTDTQYF. As DNA, the CDR3 is TGTGCCAGCAGTCAACAGGGACCCCGATACACAGATACGCAGTATTTT.

This clonotype was detected ten times or more. This chain links TRBV7-9 with TRBJ1-1; the match to TRBD1 covers 8 bases. The CDR3 is 17 residues long. Germline trimming cut 4 bases from V and 1 base from J; bases unmatched to any gene: 11. The germline V gene has CDR1 SEHNR and CDR2 FQNEAQ (reference sequence). The CDR3: CASSSDRQGPWNTEAFF. The DNA for the CDR3 is TGTGCCAGCAGCTCCGACAGACAGGGGCCCTGGAACACTGAAGCTTTCTTT. The variable domain in full, completed from reference TRBV7-9 and TRBJ1-1, reads DTGVSQNPRHKITKRGQNVTFRCDPISEHNRLYWYRQTLGQGPEFLTYFQNEAQLEKSRLLSDRFSAERPKGSFSTLEIQRTEQGDSAMYLCASSSDRQGPWNTEAFFGQGTRLTVV.

V usage is TRBV7-6 and J usage is TRBJ2-5; tentative D call: TRBD2 (5 bases). Germline CDR1 is SGHVS and CDR2 is FNYEAQ. V was trimmed by 4 bases and J by 4 bases, leaving 13 bases between them. CDR3 size: 14 residues. The CDR3: CASSSRPRAETQYF. The CDR3 DNA is TGTGCCAGCAGCTCCCGGCCGAGGGCAGAGACCCAGTACTTC. Drawing the rest from reference TRBV7-6 and TRBJ2-5, the complete variable domain is GAGVSQSPRYKVTKRGQDVALRCDPISGHVSLYWYRQALGQGPEFLTYFNYEAQQDKSGLPNDRFSAERPEGSISTLTIQRTEQRDSAMYRCASSSRPRAETQYFGPGTRLLVL.

The genes are TRBV6-1 and TRBJ2-2; 8 nucleotides line up with TRBD2. This CDR3 is built from 17 residues. Germline V gene lookup returns CDR1 MNHNS and CDR2 SASEGT. J was trimmed by 2 bases and V by 7 bases; bases with no gene match: 12. CDR3 in amino acids: CASNPIPGGPNTGELFF. Written as DNA, the CDR3 is TGTGCCAGCAACCCGATTCCGGGAGGGCCTAACACCGGGGAGCTGTTTTTT.

The chain has TRBV11-2 and TRBJ2-1; D is perhaps TRBD2 (6 bases). The germline V gene has CDR1 SGHAT and CDR2 FQNNGV. This CDR3 is built from 18 residues. V was clipped by 4 bases and J by 2 bases, with 21 bases between them. CDR3 in amino acids: CASSSLFGPEGPYNEQFF. CDR3 sequence (DNA): TGTGCCAGCAGCTCATTATTTGGTCCGGAGGGCCCCTACAATGAGCAGTTCTTC.

This clonotype was recorded at least ten times. The chain has TRBV6-1 and TRBJ2-5, with D possibly called TRBD1 or TRBD2 (5 bases each). CDR1 is MNHNS, CDR2 SASEGT, per germline. V was cut by 8 bases and J by 6 bases, with 10 bases left in between. The CDR3 is 11 amino acids. This CDR3 reads CASAWGKTQYF. CDR3 DNA sequence: TGTGCCAGCGCGTGGGGGAAGACCCAGTACTTC.

The chain is built from TRBV5-4 and TRBJ2-1, with D tentatively TRBD2 (6 bases). Germline V gene sequence: CDR1 SGHNT, CDR2 YYREEE (reference sequence). The V end was cut by 4 bases, the J end by 8 bases, with 10 bases between. The CDR3 length is 12 residues. CDR3: CASSARRDEQFF. DNA for the CDR3: TGTGCCAGCAGCGCCAGGAGGGATGAGCAGTTCTTC.

This clonotype was picked up many times. This CDR3 reads CSVLGVQGDDTEAFF. The CDR3 nucleotides read TGCAGCGTTTTGGGGGTACAGGGGGACGACACTGAAGCTTTCTTT. This rearrangement joins TRBV29-1 to TRBJ1-1, with TRBD1 identical over 8 bases. V dropped 5 bases and J dropped 3; count of bases not matched to a gene: 11. Germline-derived CDR1 and CDR2 are SQVTM and ANQGSEA. The CDR3 totals 15 residues.

In its sample, this clonotype was seen many times. The chain employs TRBV30 and TRBJ1-5, with D perhaps matching TRBD1 (5 bases). From germline, CDR1 is GTSNPN and CDR2 SVGIG (reference sequence). CDR3 size: 14 residues. The V gene lost 3 bases and the J gene lost 3 bases, with 12 bases spanning the gap. DNA for the CDR3: TGTGCCTGGAGCTGGACACACCTCAATCAGCCCCAGCATTTT. Its protein is CAWSWTHLNQPQHF.

This clonotype was seen repeatedly, ten times or more. The J gene is TRBJ1-5, the V gene TRBV4-3; possible D gene TRBD1, 5 bases. The CDR3 is made up of 15 amino acids. V was shortened by 0 bases and J by 6 bases, with 12 bases between the two germline ends. Germline lookup yields CDR1 LGHNA and CDR2 YSLEER. The CDR3 sequence: CASSQDSQGGQPQHF. The CDR3 nucleotides are TGCGCCAGCAGCCAAGATTCTCAGGGAGGTCAGCCCCAGCATTTT.

This clonotype was detected ten times or more. V gene TRBV10-3 combines with J gene TRBJ2-1; TRBD2 matches 8 bases. With V trimmed by 7 bases and J by 6 bases, 11 bases remained unmatched. The CDR3 length is 15 residues. Germline values: CDR1 ENHRY, CDR2 SYGVKD. The CDR3 coding sequence is TGTGCCATCACCTCGGAGCGGGAGTTCCCCAATGAGCAGTTCTTC. Residues: CAITSEREFPNEQFF.

This clonotype was observed at least ten times. The V gene is TRBV7-2, the J gene TRBJ2-1, with D possibly matching TRBD2 (6 bases). The V gene's germline CDR1 is SGHTA and CDR2 FQGNSA. V was clipped by 0 bases and J by 0 bases, with 12 bases between them. The CDR3 consists of 17 residues. The CDR3 loop is CASSLATLASSYNEQFF. CDR3 nucleotide sequence: TGTGCCAGCAGCTTAGCGACCCTAGCGAGCTCCTACAATGAGCAGTTCTTC.

This clonotype appeared a few times. This chain uses TRBV5-1 with TRBJ2-7; TRBD2 matches 7 bases. Germline V gene sequence: CDR1 SGHRS, CDR2 YFSETQ. The J segment lost 2 bases and the V segment lost 4 bases, leaving 6 bases of the junction unmatched. The CDR3 contains 14 residues. The CDR3 DNA follows: TGCGCCAGCAGCGTGACGGGAGGCCCCTACGAGCAGTACTTC. It encodes CASSVTGGPYEQYF. Full variable domain (rest looked up from reference TRBV5-1 and TRBJ2-7): KAGVTQTPRYLIKTRGQQVTLSCSPISGHRSVSWYQQTPGQGLQFLFEYFSETQRNKGNFPGRFSGRQFSNSRSEMNVSTLELGDSALYLCASSVTGGPYEQYFGPGTRLTVT.

At least ten counts were recorded for this clonotype. The chain uses TRBV3-1 and TRBJ2-7; 9 positions agree with TRBD1. Germline lookup yields CDR1 LGHDT and CDR2 YNNKEL (reference sequence). The CDR3 is made up of 16 amino acids. V dropped 3 bases and J dropped 5; count of bases not matched to a gene: 11. Here the CDR3 reads CASSQTGQGRSDEQYV. Here the CDR3 DNA reads TGTGCCAGCAGCCAGACTGGACAGGGGCGCTCGGACGAGCAGTACGTC.

This chain links TRBV10-3 with TRBJ2-5; 7 positions agree with TRBD2. The junction had 11 bases not matched to a gene; V was cut back by 6 bases and J by 4 bases. CDR1 ENHRY and CDR2 SYGVKD come from the germline V gene. The CDR3 contains 15 residues. As DNA, the CDR3 is TGTGCCATCAGGGGACCCTCGGGGGGTCTAGAGACCCAGTACTTC. Translation gives CAIRGPSGGLETQYF.

This clonotype was detected many times. DNA for the CDR3: TGTGCCAGCAGCCCGCCAATTCGGGAGACCTACAATGAGCAGTTCTTC. This translates into CASSPPIRETYNEQFF. The chain has TRBV7-9 and TRBJ2-1, with D maybe TRBD2 (6 bases). V was pared by 5 bases and J by 2 bases, with 16 bases between. The CDR3 is made up of 16 amino acids. Per the germline V gene, CDR1 is SEHNR and CDR2 is FQNEAQ (reference sequence).

The J gene is TRBJ1-6, the V gene TRBV18; D gene unclear. There are 17 residues in the CDR3. Trimming shortened V by 4 bases and J by 4 bases, and 17 bases separated the two germline ends. In germline, CDR1 is KGHSH, CDR2 LQKENI. The CDR3 sequence is CASSLNAAQVYNSPLHF. The DNA for the CDR3 is TGTGCCAGCTCACTGAATGCCGCGCAGGTTTATAATTCACCCCTCCACTTT.

About this clonotype itself: A much larger clone is a single base away; this may be a read error. The chain combines TRBV6-2 or TRBV6-3 with TRBJ2-3; 9 positions match TRBD2. Germline V gives CDR1 MNHEY, CDR2 SVGEGT. The CDR3 runs to 19 residues. V was clipped by 0 bases and J by 1 base; unmatched bases: 11. CDR3: CASSYSVGGGVDGTDTQYF. As DNA, the CDR3 is TGTGCCAGCAGTTACTCGGTGGGCGGGGGGGTTGATGGCACAGATACGCAGTATTTT.

The chain uses TRBV7-2 and TRBJ2-3; 11 positions agree with TRBD1. J gave up 7 bases and V 5 bases, and 8 bases lay outside the gene matches. Germline V gene lookup returns CDR1 SGHTA and CDR2 FQGNSA. This CDR3 is built from 15 residues. The CDR3 sequence is CASSPSRDRGNTQYF. The CDR3 coding sequence is TGTGCCAGCAGCCCATCCCGGGACAGGGGGAATACGCAGTATTTT.

This clonotype was seen more than once but under ten times. The CDR3 carries no conserved terminal phenylalanine or tryptophan, so it likely arises from a read error. This CDR3 reads CASSLLPGFQPQHL. CDR3 in DNA: TGTGCCAGCAGTCTTCTTCCTGGGTTTCAGCCCCAGCATCTT. The chain recombines TRBV27 with TRBJ1-5, with D unresolved. The CDR3 has 14 residues. V was clipped by 5 bases and J by 6 bases, with 14 bases between them. Germline V gene data show CDR1 as MNHEY and CDR2 as SMNVEV (reference sequence).

On this clonotype itself: Given a far larger clone just one base away, this is likely a sequencing read error. The chain carries TRBV6-2 or TRBV6-3 and TRBJ1-1; D unclear. The CDR3 extends over 14 amino acids. Germline CDR1 is MNHEY and CDR2 is SVGEGT. The CDR3 spells CASSPNTVETEASF. DNA of the CDR3: TGTGCCAGCAGTCCAAACACCGTTGAGACTGAAGCTTCCTTT.

This clonotype was detected many times. This chain uses TRBV20-1 with TRBJ2-5, with D perhaps matching TRBD2 (5 bases). From germline, CDR1 is DFQATT and CDR2 SNEGSKA (reference sequence). V gave up 1 base and J gave up 5 bases, with 17 bases separating them. This CDR3 has 15 residues. In DNA form, the CDR3 reads TGCAGTGCTAGAGGAGGGCTGCATCGTGGGGAGACCCAGTACTTC. It codes for CSARGGLHRGETQYF.

At least ten counts were recorded for this clonotype. This rearrangement joins TRBV5-8 to TRBJ2-7, with D unclear. V was trimmed by 1 base and J by 3 bases, leaving 8 bases between them. This CDR3 region has 13 residues. The germline V gene encodes CDR1 SGHTS and CDR2 YDEGEE. The chain's CDR3 is CASSLRVFYEQYF. CDR3 in DNA: TGTGCCAGCAGCTTGCGGGTCTTCTACGAGCAGTACTTC.

On this clonotype: A much more abundant neighbour one base away suggests this may be a read error. The chain employs TRBV6-5 and TRBJ2-3; D is possibly TRBD2 (5 bases). V gave up 4 bases and J gave up 8 bases, with 22 bases separating them. CDR1 and CDR2 (germline): MNHEY, SVGAGI. The CDR3 has 16 residues. CDR3: CASSSTYVRVPGTQYF. For the CDR3, the DNA is TGTGCCAGCAGTTCGACTTACGTGCGGGTCCCAGGTACGCAGTATTTT.

This clonotype appeared many times. The rearrangement joins TRBV12-3 or TRBV12-4 to TRBJ1-4; D is undetermined. The CDR3 sequence is 13 residues long. V was shortened by 5 bases and J by 8 bases, with 12 bases between the two germline ends. In DNA form, the CDR3 reads TGTGCCAGCAGTGTCCCGATACGGGAAAAACTGTTTTTT. Its translation: CASSVPIREKLFF.

This clonotype was seen a handful of times. The chain is built from TRBV7-2 and TRBJ1-5, with D maybe TRBD1 (5 bases). The V end was cut by 1 base, the J end by 5 bases, with 21 bases between. This CDR3 has 18 residues. Germline CDR1 is SGHTA and CDR2 is FQGNSA. Here the CDR3 reads CASSLGGPFNSRYQPQHF. The CDR3 DNA sequence: TGTGCCAGCAGCTTAGGGGGACCCTTCAATAGCCGGTATCAGCCCCAGCATTTT.

This clonotype was counted between two and nine times. The J gene is TRBJ2-5, the V gene TRBV7-9; 8 bases agree with TRBD2. CDR1 and CDR2 from the germline V gene are SEHNR and FQNEAQ (reference sequence). J gave up 5 bases and V 3 bases, and 17 bases lay outside the gene matches. The CDR3 runs 18 residues. CDR3 in DNA: TGTGCCAGCAGCTTCACTACCGTTCTAGCGGGTATTTGGGAGACCCAGTACTTC. This sequence encodes CASSFTTVLAGIWETQYF. Using reference TRBV7-9 and TRBJ2-5 for the parts outside the CDR3, the full variable domain is DTGVSQNPRHKITKRGQNVTFRCDPISEHNRLYWYRQTLGQGPEFLTYFQNEAQLEKSRLLSDRFSAERPKGSFSTLEIQRTEQGDSAMYLCASSFTTVLAGIWETQYFGPGTRLLVL.

This clonotype was recorded at least ten times. The chain couples TRBV25-1 to TRBJ2-7, with D maybe TRBD1 (5 bases). Germline V gene lookup returns CDR1 MGHDK and CDR2 SYGVNS. The CDR3 is 14 residues long. The germline V and J ends were trimmed by 9 bases and 4 bases, with 19 bases remaining between them. The CDR3 nucleotides read TGTGCCAGAGCCGGTATAGGGGCGGAATACGAGCAGTACGTC. Translated, it gives CARAGIGAEYEQYV.